Listed below are T cell receptor beta chains from one sample, sequenced in a study of T-cell memory formation after mild COVID-19. TCRdb reprocessed the 5' RACE reads with MiXCR, giving one entry per CDR3 protein. Seen here are 150,000 to 200,000 distinct CDR3 sequences, approximately 15% observed once, and the top ten hold roughly 15%. Sequenced material: PBMCs or a T cell subset sorted from them (not recorded which). All receptors derive from an adult woman who had mild COVID-19 (a few samples of this study predate the infection). Cell type and time point are not known. Each CDR3 is given with its conserved first and last residue. Fields, in order: clone size, V gene, J gene, D gene, CDR3 protein, CDR3 DNA. The D gene is left open where the match is weak. Size tells how often a clone was seen (once, few, many) or the class of an expanded clone, and some rows leave it out.

once,TRBV7-2,TRBJ2-4,TRBD1,CASSNGQAKNIQYF,TGTGCCAGCAGCAATGGACAGGCAAAAAACATTCAGTACTTC
few,TRBV5-6,TRBJ1-1,.,CASSLMAGSPMNTEAFF,TGTGCCAGCAGCTTGATGGCAGGGTCCCCCATGAACACTGAAGCTTTCTTT
few,TRBV6-1,TRBJ2-1,TRBD1,CASRPGQAGSYNEQFF,TGTGCCAGCAGACCGGGACAGGCAGGCTCCTACAATGAGCAGTTCTTC
.,TRBV4-1,TRBJ1-4,TRBD1,CASSQESRGTGVSPFF,TGCGCCAGCAGCCAGGAATCCCGCGGGACAGGCGTATCCCCGTTTTTT
few,TRBV7-9,TRBJ2-1,TRBD2,CASSLRGSGTLNEQFF,TGTGCCAGCAGCCTTCGAGGTAGCGGGACCCTCAATGAGCAGTTCTTC
.,TRBV25-1,TRBJ1-3,.,CASSERAAVDTIYF,TGTGCCAGCAGTGAAAGGGCCGCGGTGGACACCATATATTTT
.,TRBV7-9,TRBJ2-5,TRBD1,CASSPRFGTVSSQSQETQYF,TGTGCCAGCAGCCCTAGGTTCGGGACAGTATCTTCCCAATCGCAAGAGACCCAGTACTTC
few,TRBV4-3,TRBJ2-3,TRBD2,CASSQVGSGRATDTQYF,TGCGCCAGCAGCCAAGTGGGTAGCGGGAGGGCCACAGATACGCAGTATTTT
few,TRBV7-3,TRBJ2-7,TRBD2,CASSLWGGAYEQYF,TGTGCCAGCAGCTTATGGGGAGGGGCGTACGAGCAGTACTTC
.,TRBV19,TRBJ1-1,TRBD1,CASRIQGDTEAFF,TGTGCCAGTAGGATCCAGGGGGACACTGAAGCTTTCTTT
few,TRBV7-9,TRBJ2-2,.,CASSPRDSLGTGELFF,TGTGCCAGCAGCCCCCGGGACTCTCTGGGCACCGGGGAGCTGTTTTTT
.,TRBV4-3,TRBJ1-5,.,CASSQEVHQPQHF,TGCGCCAGCAGCCAAGAAGTTCATCAGCCCCAGCATTTT
many,TRBV7-3,TRBJ2-4,TRBD1,CASSAQGMGTKNIQYF,TGTGCCAGCAGCGCACAGGGGATGGGGACCAAAAACATTCAGTACTTC
.,TRBV5-5,TRBJ2-7,.,CASSFMTVLRKEQYF,TGTGCCAGCAGCTTTATGACAGTACTACGAAAAGAGCAGTACTTC
few,TRBV7-9,TRBJ1-1,.,CAGGGTEAFF,TGTGCCGGAGGGGGAACTGAAGCTTTCTTT
.,TRBV6-2/TRBV6-3,TRBJ2-7,TRBD2,CASTPPGRGEQYF,TGTGCCAGCACCCCACCCGGGAGGGGCGAGCAGTACTTC
.,TRBV20-1,TRBJ2-1,TRBD2,CSARLGRALGEQFF,TGCAGTGCGAGGCTCGGGAGGGCCCTCGGTGAGCAGTTCTTC
once,TRBV27,TRBJ1-1,.,CASSFEGLNTEAFF,TGTGCCAGCAGTTTCGAGGGTTTAAACACTGAAGCTTTCTTT
few,TRBV5-1,TRBJ1-2,TRBD1,CASSGRTGGADGYTF,TGCGCCAGCAGCGGCCGGACAGGGGGCGCGGATGGCTACACCTTC
few,TRBV2,TRBJ2-5,TRBD1,CASRNEQGEETQYF,TGTGCCAGCAGGAATGAACAGGGGGAAGAGACCCAGTACTTC
few,TRBV20-1,TRBJ2-1,TRBD2,CSARSSGGLSYNEQFF,TGCAGTGCTAGATCCAGCGGGGGGCTCTCCTACAATGAGCAGTTCTTC
many,TRBV6-5,TRBJ2-3,.,CASSYSDTQYF,TGTGCCAGCAGTTACTCTGATACGCAGTATTTT
many,TRBV20-1,TRBJ1-2,.,CSAAPTYGGLGYTF,TGCAGTGCTGCCCCCACCTATGGGGGCTTGGGCTACACCTTC
.,TRBV5-4,TRBJ2-1,TRBD2,CASSPGTSGGLNEQFF,TGTGCCAGCAGCCCCGGGACTAGCGGGGGGTTGAATGAGCAGTTCTTC
.,TRBV7-8,TRBJ2-3,.,CASRLGVRATDTQYF,TGTGCCAGCAGACTCGGAGTAAGGGCCACAGATACGCAGTATTTT
.,TRBV12-3/TRBV12-4,TRBJ1-1,.,CASSFRGGHTEAFF,TGTGCCAGCAGTTTCCGGGGGGGACACACTGAAGCTTTCTTT
.,TRBV12-3/TRBV12-4,TRBJ2-6,.,CASSEQISGANVLTF,TGTGCCAGCAGTGAACAGATCTCTGGGGCCAACGTCCTGACTTTC
few,TRBV5-4,TRBJ2-1,TRBD2,CASSLQAGLAINEQFF,TGTGCCAGCAGTTTGCAAGCGGGACTAGCGATCAATGAGCAGTTCTTC
few,TRBV9,TRBJ2-7,.,CASSVASGPYEQYF,TGTGCCAGCAGCGTAGCCAGCGGGCCCTACGAGCAGTACTTC
.,TRBV20-1,TRBJ1-2,.,CSASGQNGYTF,TGCAGTGCTAGCGGGCAGAATGGCTACACCTTC
.,TRBV6-5,TRBJ2-1,TRBD2,CASLGLAGWGEQFF,TGTGCCAGCCTCGGACTAGCGGGATGGGGTGAGCAGTTCTTC
few,TRBV30,TRBJ2-6,.,CAWRGPSGANVLTF,TGTGCCTGGAGAGGACCCTCTGGGGCCAACGTCCTGACTTTC
.,TRBV7-2,TRBJ2-3,TRBD2,CASSLGGLAGTDTQYF,TGTGCCAGCAGCTTAGGAGGACTAGCGGGCACAGATACGCAGTATTTT
few,TRBV6-2/TRBV6-3,TRBJ2-2,.,CASSRASEDTGELFF,TGTGCCAGCAGTCGGGCTAGCGAGGACACCGGGGAGCTGTTTTTT
.,TRBV6-2/TRBV6-3,TRBJ2-7,.,CASSFWTGPYEQYF,TGTGCCAGCAGTTTTTGGACGGGGCCCTACGAGCAGTACTTC
.,TRBV2,TRBJ2-1,TRBD1,CASSDQGRGLNEQFF,TGTGCCAGCAGTGATCAGGGCAGGGGGCTGAATGAGCAGTTCTTC
.,TRBV25-1,TRBJ2-5,.,CASGRGGPQETQYF,TGTGCCAGCGGACGAGGAGGGCCCCAAGAGACCCAGTACTTC
.,TRBV18,TRBJ2-5,TRBD2,CACRPGGQETQYF,TGTGCCTGCCGGCCGGGGGGCCAAGAGACCCAGTACTTC
few,TRBV11-2,TRBJ2-5,TRBD2,CASSSRLAGGLETQYF,TGTGCCAGCAGCAGCCGACTAGCGGGAGGGTTGGAGACCCAGTACTTC
few,TRBV5-1,TRBJ2-7,.,CASSTAANTYEQYF,TGCGCCAGCAGCACGGCCGCAAACACTTACGAGCAGTACTTC
.,TRBV7-9,TRBJ1-6,.,CASSLGSASSYNSPLHF,TGTGCCAGCAGCTTAGGGTCAGCGAGCTCCTATAATTCACCCCTCCACTTT
many,TRBV9,TRBJ2-2,TRBD2,CASSLGLAGGNTGELFF,TGTGCCAGCAGCCTGGGACTAGCGGGGGGGAACACCGGGGAGCTGTTTTTT
many,TRBV12-3/TRBV12-4,TRBJ2-4,.,CASSLGGAGIQYF,TGTGCCAGCAGTTTAGGAGGGGCGGGCATTCAGTACTTC
.,TRBV3-1,TRBJ1-4,.,CASSQDSGVGNEKLFF,TGTGCCAGCAGCCAAGATAGCGGGGTGGGTAATGAAAAACTGTTTTTT
.,TRBV27,TRBJ1-1,.,CASTGGGTEAFF,TGTGCCAGCACCGGGGGGGGTACTGAAGCTTTCTTT
.,TRBV7-7,TRBJ2-5,.,CASSPGRLLQETQYF,TGTGCCAGCAGCCCAGGGCGACTACTCCAAGAGACACAGTACTTC
few,TRBV9,TRBJ2-1,TRBD1,CASSARQGWDNEQFF,TGTGCCAGCAGCGCCAGACAGGGTTGGGACAATGAGCAGTTCTTC
few,TRBV5-1,TRBJ2-3,TRBD1,CASSLIPGGSTDTQYF,TGCGCCAGCAGCTTGATTCCAGGGGGTAGCACAGATACGCAGTATTTT
.,TRBV6-2/TRBV6-3,TRBJ2-2,.,CASSSSDWNTGELFF,TGTGCCAGCAGTTCTTCAGACTGGAACACCGGGGAGCTGTTTTTT
few,TRBV4-2,TRBJ2-3,TRBD2,CASSQGTGLAGTDTQYF,TGTGCCAGCAGCCAAGGGACAGGACTAGCGGGCACAGATACGCAGTATTTT
.,TRBV7-2,TRBJ1-1,TRBD1,CASSRDRAIAFF,TGTGCCAGCAGCAGGGACAGGGCGATAGCTTTCTTT
.,TRBV5-1,TRBJ2-7,TRBD2,CASSLSGLAGRSFPYEQYF,TGCGCCAGCAGCTTGAGCGGACTAGCGGGACGTAGTTTCCCATACGAGCAGTACTTC
.,TRBV28,TRBJ1-1,TRBD1,CASSWQTGVTEAFF,TGTGCCAGCAGTTGGCAGACAGGGGTCACTGAAGCTTTCTTT
few,TRBV7-6,TRBJ2-2,.,CASSLDSGRGSGELFF,TGTGCCAGCAGCTTAGATTCGGGCAGGGGATCCGGGGAGCTGTTTTTT